These 27 T cell receptor beta chains share one sample of origin, sequenced in a study of T-cell memory formation after mild COVID-19. TCRdb passed the 5' RACE reads through MiXCR, listing each CDR3 protein once. The sample yields over 350,000 distinct CDR3 sequences, more than 20% seen once. The sequenced sample was PBMCs or a T cell subset sorted from them (not recorded which). Receptor source: an adult woman who had mild COVID-19 (a few samples of this study predate the infection). Cell type and time point are not known.

The rearrangement uses TRBV12-3 or TRBV12-4 and TRBJ2-1, with a tentative D call TRBD2 (5 bases). Trimming removed 5 bases at V and 2 bases at J, with 13 bases between. This CDR3 is built from 15 residues. This CDR3 is CASSQEAPAYNEQFF. CDR3 DNA: TGTGCCAGCAGTCAGGAGGCACCTGCCTACAATGAGCAGTTCTTC.

The chain links TRBV3-1 to TRBJ2-2, with 14 bases aligning to TRBD2. The trim removed 4 bases at V and 6 bases at J, leaving 7 bases unmatched. Germline V CDR1 and CDR2: LGHDT, YNNKEL (reference sequence). CDR3 length equals 17 residues. The CDR3 spells CASSPTGTSGSAGELFF. The CDR3 DNA reads as TGTGCCAGCAGCCCGACGGGGACTAGCGGGAGTGCCGGGGAGCTGTTTTTT. The full variable domain, with the rest looked up from reference TRBV3-1 and TRBJ2-2, is DTAVSQTPKYLVTQMGNDKSIKCEQNLGHDTMYWYKQDSKKFLKIMFSYNNKELIINETVPNRFSPKSPDKAHLNLHINSLELGDSAVYFCASSPTGTSGSAGELFFGEGSRLTVL.

This clonotype was counted only a few times. This chain links TRBV6-5 with TRBJ2-2, with D maybe TRBD2 (5 bases). This CDR3 has 15 residues. The V gene lost 2 bases and the J gene lost 3 bases, with 10 bases spanning the gap. Per the germline V gene, CDR1 is MNHEY and CDR2 is SVGAGI. CDR3 bases: TGTGCCAGCAGTTACGACCACGGGGACACCGGGGAGCTGTTTTTT. It specifies CASSYDHGDTGELFF.

A few counts support this clonotype. The chain is built from TRBV2 and TRBJ2-1; maybe TRBD2 (5 bases). Trimming pared 8 bases from V and 8 bases from J, leaving 7 bases between. This CDR3 region has 10 residues. From germline, CDR1 is SNHLY and CDR2 FYNNEI. In DNA form, the CDR3 reads TGTGCCAGCCAGGACTATGAGCAGTTCTTC. Protein product: CASQDYEQFF.

The V gene is TRBV9, the J gene TRBJ1-2; D remains unclear. The germline V and J ends were trimmed by 4 bases and 13 bases, with 17 bases remaining between them. Germline lookup yields CDR1 SGDLS and CDR2 YYNGEE. This CDR3 spans 12 amino acids. This chain's CDR3 is CASSPALFIPTF. CDR3 nucleotide sequence: TGTGCCAGCAGCCCTGCCCTATTCATACCCACCTTC.

The gene calls are TRBV7-8 and TRBJ2-3; D gene ambiguous. V dropped 5 bases and J dropped 0 bases, with 12 bases sitting between them. This CDR3 has 15 residues. Germline CDR1 is SGHVS and CDR2 is FQNEAQ. As DNA, the CDR3 is TGTGCCAGCAGCAGCAGCCGGTCTAGCACAGATACGCAGTATTTT. Translation gives CASSSSRSSTDTQYF. The full variable domain, completed using reference TRBV7-8 and TRBJ2-3, is GAGVSQSPRYKVAKRGQDVALRCDPISGHVSLFWYQQALGQGPEFLTYFQNEAQLDKSGLPSDRFFAERPEGSVSTLKIQRTQQEDSAVYLCASSSSRSSTDTQYFGPGTRLTVL.

This clonotype came up once. The chain recombines TRBV20-1 with TRBJ2-3; 10 positions agree with TRBD2. The germline gives CDR1 DFQATT, CDR2 SNEGSKA (reference sequence). V shed 5 bases and J 0 bases; nucleotides not matched to a gene: 5. The CDR3 spans 15 residues. CDR3 sequence (DNA): TGCAGTGCTGGACTAGCGGATGCTAGCACAGATACGCAGTATTTT. It translates to CSAGLADASTDTQYF.

The chain joins TRBV12-3 or TRBV12-4 to TRBJ1-2; D uncertain. The length of the CDR3 is 15 residues. V was clipped by 6 bases and J by 6 bases, with 20 bases between them. The CDR3 is CASSLRDPWVDGYTF. The CDR3 nucleotides read TGTGCCAGCAGCCTCAGAGATCCATGGGTCGATGGCTACACCTTC.

The V call is TRBV5-1, the J call TRBJ2-3, with 10 bases identical to TRBD2. The germline V gene has CDR1 SGHRS and CDR2 YFSETQ. The CDR3 is 17 amino acids. J gave up 0 bases and V 0 bases, and 4 bases lay outside the gene matches. The chain's CDR3 is CASSLGLAGVSTDTQYF. CDR3 bases: TGCGCCAGCAGCTTGGGGCTAGCGGGAGTCAGCACAGATACGCAGTATTTT. The full variable domain, completed using reference TRBV5-1 and TRBJ2-3, is KAGVTQTPRYLIKTRGQQVTLSCSPISGHRSVSWYQQTPGQGLQFLFEYFSETQRNKGNFPGRFSGRQFSNSRSEMNVSTLELGDSALYLCASSLGLAGVSTDTQYFGPGTRLTVL.

This clonotype has just a few counts. V is TRBV28 and J is TRBJ1-5; no definite D call. The V and J ends lost 6 bases and 0 bases respectively, with 9 bases between them. The CDR3 loop spans 14 amino acids. CDR1 MDHEN and CDR2 SYDVKM come from the germline V gene. CDR3 sequence reads: CASRRLNSNQPQHF. In nucleotides, the CDR3 is TGTGCCAGCAGGAGGCTCAATAGCAATCAGCCCCAGCATTTT.

This clonotype was picked up a small number of times. This chain links TRBV29-1 with TRBJ2-3; D is ambiguous. Trimming left V 5 bases short and J 2 bases short, with 5 bases between. The germline CDR1 and CDR2 sequences are SQVTM and ANQGSEA. The CDR3 covers 11 residues. The CDR3: CSVKNTDTQYF. CDR3 nucleotide sequence: TGCAGCGTTAAAAACACAGATACGCAGTATTTT.

This chain uses TRBV6-5 with TRBJ1-5, with D hard to call. V shed 0 bases and J shed 5 bases, with 5 bases lying between them. CDR3 size: 13 residues. Germline V CDR1 and CDR2: MNHEY, SVGAGI. The CDR3 nucleotides read TGTGCCAGCAGTTACTCGAAGGATCAGCCCCAGCATTTT. Protein product: CASSYSKDQPQHF.

The chain carries TRBV20-1 and TRBJ1-2, with D perhaps matching TRBD1 (6 bases). V was trimmed by 4 bases and J by 2 bases, leaving 17 bases between them. Per the germline V gene, CDR1 is DFQATT and CDR2 is SNEGSKA (reference sequence). The CDR3 is made up of 15 amino acids. This chain's CDR3 is CSANSRDTLNYGYTF. CDR3 DNA sequence: TGCAGTGCTAACTCCCGGGACACGCTGAACTATGGCTACACCTTC.

This clonotype turned up a few times. The rearrangement links TRBV29-1 to TRBJ2-1; D gene unclear. The V end lost 4 bases, the J end lost 3 bases, and 1 base lay between the germline ends. Germline CDR1 reads SQVTM; CDR2 reads ANQGSEA. This CDR3 region has 10 residues. The CDR3 here is CSVGYNEQFF. The CDR3 DNA reads TGCAGCGTTGGCTACAATGAGCAGTTCTTC.

The sample holds one count of this clonotype. J is TRBJ2-3 and V is TRBV2, with D maybe TRBD2 (6 bases). The CDR3 length is 17 residues. CDR1 is SNHLY and CDR2 is FYNNEI in the germline V gene. V was trimmed by 7 bases and J by 0 bases, leaving 20 bases between them. CDR3 protein: CASMRETAGPSTDTQYF. CDR3 sequence (DNA): TGTGCCAGCATGCGGGAAACAGCCGGGCCAAGCACAGATACGCAGTATTTT. The entire variable domain, with the rest obtained from reference TRBV2 and TRBJ2-3, is as follows: EPEVTQTPSHQVTQMGQEVILRCVPISNHLYFYWYRQILGQKVEFLVSFYNNEISEKSEIFDDQFSVERPDGSNFTLKIRSTKLEDSAMYFCASMRETAGPSTDTQYFGPGTRLTVL.

V is TRBV4-3 and J is TRBJ2-3; D may correspond to TRBD1 or TRBD2 (5 bases each). This CDR3 has 13 amino acids. The germline V gene has CDR1 LGHNA and CDR2 YSLEER. The V end was cut by 1 base, the J end by 11 bases, with 13 bases between. This CDR3 is CASSQGMGVVQYF. The CDR3, as DNA: TGCGCCAGCAGCCAAGGGATGGGGGTTGTGCAGTATTTT.

This clonotype turned up a few times. This sequence joins TRBV9 and TRBJ2-2; the D call may be TRBD1 or TRBD2 (5 bases each). V lost 1 base to trimming and J lost 3 bases, with 10 bases between them. This CDR3 spans 15 amino acids. Germline-derived CDR1 and CDR2 are SGDLS and YYNGEE. The CDR3 loop is CASSVLRGYTGELFF. CDR3 bases: TGTGCCAGCAGCGTACTGAGGGGATACACCGGGGAGCTGTTTTTT. The full variable domain, with the rest looked up from reference TRBV9 and TRBJ2-2, is DSGVTQTPKHLITATGQRVTLRCSPRSGDLSVYWYQQSLDQGLQFLIQYYNGEERAKGNILERFSAQQFPDLHSELNLSSLELGDSALYFCASSVLRGYTGELFFGEGSRLTVL.

In its sample, this clonotype was seen a few times. This sequence joins TRBV5-1 and TRBJ2-2; D might be TRBD1 or TRBD2, each matching 5 bases. V shed 4 bases and J shed 3 bases, with 16 bases lying between them. The CDR3 extends over 16 amino acids. CDR1 is SGHRS and CDR2 is YFSETQ in the germline V gene. The CDR3 coding sequence is TGCGCCAGCAGCGTAGGACCGGGGCAGGACACCGGGGAGCTGTTTTTT. Amino acids: CASSVGPGQDTGELFF.

This chain uses TRBV27 with TRBJ1-5; D call uncertain. The CDR3 sequence is 15 residues long. Looked up from germline, CDR1 is MNHEY and CDR2 is SMNVEV (reference sequence). V shed 4 bases and J shed 1 base, with 11 bases lying between them. In DNA, the CDR3 is TGTGCCAGCAGTTCTATGGGATTAAGCAATCAGCCCCAGCATTTT. This sequence encodes CASSSMGLSNQPQHF.

There are a few counts of this clonotype. V is TRBV12-3 or TRBV12-4 and J is TRBJ1-2, with TRBD1 identical over 7 bases. V gave up 8 bases and J gave up 8 bases; unmatched junction bases: 8. This CDR3 is built from 12 residues. The CDR3 reads CASCSGGYGYTF. CDR3 DNA sequence: TGTGCCAGCTGTTCAGGGGGGTACGGCTACACCTTC.

The chain has TRBV5-4 and TRBJ2-7; 10 bases map to TRBD2. V shed 2 bases and J 7 bases; nucleotides not matched to a gene: 6. This CDR3 is built from 14 residues. Germline assignment: CDR1 SGHNT and CDR2 YYREEE (reference sequence). The DNA for the CDR3 is TGTGCCAGCAGCTTCGCTAGCGGGAGTGGAGAGCAGTACTTC. This translates into CASSFASGSGEQYF.

This clonotype was observed a few times. The gene calls are TRBV7-6 and TRBJ2-5; 7 bases align to TRBD1. Germline V gene sequence: CDR1 SGHVS, CDR2 FNYEAQ. J gave up 5 bases and V 6 bases, and 12 bases lay outside the gene matches. CDR3 size: 15 residues. The CDR3 loop is CASRPETGSWETQYF. The CDR3 DNA is TGTGCCAGCAGGCCCGAGACAGGGTCCTGGGAGACCCAGTACTTC.

The chain has TRBV12-3 or TRBV12-4 and TRBJ2-6, with no clear D. Trimming took 3 bases from V and 7 from J, leaving 4 bases between them. The CDR3 has 12 amino acids. The CDR3 protein is CASSFVANVLTF. CDR3 nucleotide sequence: TGTGCCAGCAGTTTCGTAGCCAACGTCCTGACTTTC.

This chain connects TRBV7-2 to TRBJ1-6, with 7 bases lining up with TRBD1. The CDR3 sequence is 15 residues long. The germline V gene has CDR1 SGHTA and CDR2 FQGNSA. V trimming: 4 bases; J trimming: 7 bases; junction bases outside the gene matches: 7. The CDR3 nucleotides read TGTGCCAGCAGCTCGGGAACAGGGGACAATTCACCCCTCCACTTT. Its translation: CASSSGTGDNSPLHF.

V usage is TRBV3-1 and J usage is TRBJ1-1; no reliable D call. Germline-derived CDR1 and CDR2 are LGHDT and YNNKEL (reference sequence). Trimming pared 1 base from V and 0 bases from J, leaving 6 bases between. CDR3 length: 14 amino acids. The CDR3 spells CASSQGYLNTEAFF. Written as DNA, the CDR3 is TGTGCCAGCAGCCAAGGATACTTGAACACTGAAGCTTTCTTT.

V gene TRBV11-3 combines with J gene TRBJ1-1; weak D call: TRBD1 (6 bases). Germline CDR1 is SGHNT and CDR2 is YENEEA. V was clipped by 4 bases and J by 6 bases, with 12 bases between them. The CDR3 runs to 13 residues. The CDR3 region is CASSSGVRAEAFF. CDR3 sequence (DNA): TGTGCCAGCAGCTCAGGGGTCAGGGCTGAAGCTTTCTTT.

V is TRBV7-8 and J is TRBJ2-1, with D perhaps matching TRBD2 (6 bases). The CDR3 runs to 18 residues. Germline CDR1 and CDR2: SGHVS and FQNEAQ. The V gene lost 0 bases and the J gene lost 6 bases, with 21 bases spanning the gap. The DNA for the CDR3 is TGTGCCAGCAGCTTAGCGCCTTATGGAGTTGGGGGGAGCAATGAGCAGTTCTTC. Amino acids: CASSLAPYGVGGSNEQFF.